The T cell receptor (beta chain) under discussion was sequenced for a study of patients and donors after allogeneic stem cell transplantation. A single record per CDR3 protein comes from TCRdb applying MiXCR to the RT-PCR reads. The sample records around 170,000 distinct CDR3 sequences, about a quarter being singletons. From germline, CDR1 is DFQATT and CDR2 SNEGSKA (reference sequence). This CDR3 spans 13 amino acids. The V end lost 2 bases, the J end lost 2 bases, and 9 bases lay between the germline ends. The sample taken for sequencing was blood, either unsorted or a sorted T cell fraction (not recorded which). The source of this sequence is a human donor who was either an allogeneic HSCT recipient or a stem cell or donor lymphocyte infusion donor (not recorded which). It is not recorded whose cells these are; they may come from a transplant donor. The chain joins TRBV20-1 to TRBJ2-5, with D uncertain. CDR3: CSARSWKQETQYF. As DNA, the CDR3 is TGCAGTGCTAGATCGTGGAAACAAGAGACCCAGTACTTC.